Below are 17 T cell receptor delta chains sequenced from a single sample in a study of Vδ1+ human thymocytes (dated 2018 in TCRdb). Points the paper makes about the study in general: Thymic TRG and TRD repertoires appeared highly polyclonal with Gaussian CDR3 length distributions, unlike oligoclonal peripheral blood repertoires.

The instrument given in TCRdb is Illumina MiSeq. RNA extraction was performed with the RNeasy mini kit, and reverse transcription was done with Superscript III. CDR3 amplicons were produced by multiplex PCR using pooled V-gene forward primers and a constant-region reverse primer with Illumina adaptor overhangs. Clonotypes were called again by TCRdb from the public reads via CATT, and duplicate nucleotide sequences were then merged into one entry. A total of some 73,000 delta-chain clones appear in this sample, 30% to 45% of them only once. Roughly 0.26% of the sample rests with the top ten. The antigens for these receptors are not known. The specimen was Vdelta1+ gamma-delta thymocytes from the thymus. The sample's cell subset or site label is to be understood as: FACS-sorted CD3+ TCRalphabeta- TCRVdelta1+ TCRVdelta2- thymocytes. The receptors were sampled from a boy under two years old who had congenital heart surgery.

The chain has TRDV1 and TRDJ1; D could derive from TRDD1 or TRDD2 (5 bases each). The CDR3 runs 16 residues. The germline V gene has CDR1 TSWWSYY and CDR2 QGS. V lost 0 bases, J lost 11 bases, and 22 bases lay in between. CDR3 DNA sequence: TGTGCTCTTGGGGAACTTCCGTGGAAATTTCCTTCGTGGCTCATCTTT. It encodes CALGELPWKFPSWLIF.

This clone came up a few times. V and J are TRDV1 and TRDJ1; a weak D match, TRDD2 (9 bases). V gave up 4 bases and J gave up 0 bases, with 18 bases separating them. This CDR3 comprises 17 residues. The V gene's germline CDR1 is TSWWSYY and CDR2 QGS. CDR3 sequence: CALGVSFLLGDTDKLIF. CDR3 DNA: TGTGCTCTTGGGGTCTCCTTCCTACTGGGGGACACCGATAAACTCATCTTT.

This clone was seen a few times. The chain carries TRDV1 and TRDJ1; the match to TRDD3 covers 8 bases. The J segment lost 0 bases and the V segment lost 0 bases, leaving 9 bases of the junction unmatched. The CDR3 has 18 residues. Germline lookup yields CDR1 TSWWSYY and CDR2 QGS. Here the CDR3 reads CALGELVSWGTYTDKLIF. CDR3 in DNA: TGTGCTCTTGGGGAACTCGTCTCCTGGGGGACGTACACCGATAAACTCATCTTT.

The chain joins TRDV1 to TRDJ1; D unclear. V dropped 4 bases and J dropped 0 bases, with 12 bases sitting between them. CDR3 size: 15 residues. The germline V gene encodes CDR1 TSWWSYY and CDR2 QGS. The CDR3: CALGGVKPYTDKLIF. In nucleotides, the CDR3 is TGTGCTCTTGGGGGAGTCAAACCTTACACCGATAAACTCATCTTT.

This clone came up a few times. This chain links TRDV1 with TRDJ1; 9 bases are a match to TRDD3. The length of the CDR3 is 20 residues. The germline V gene has CDR1 TSWWSYY and CDR2 QGS. Trimming took 3 bases from V and 1 from J; bases not matched to a gene: 18. DNA for the CDR3: TGTGCTCTTGGGGATCAAAAAATCCTTCGCTGGGGGATTCTCACCGATAAACTCATCTTT. Its protein is CALGDQKILRWGILTDKLIF.

This clone was picked up a small number of times. One junction end does not reproduce the germline sequence, and a read error may be involved. The rearrangement joins TRDV1 to TRDJ1; D not resolved. Per the germline V gene, CDR1 is TSWWSYY and CDR2 is QGS. This CDR3 is 16 amino acids long. The CDR3 here is CALGSPKAVRTDKPIF. In DNA, the CDR3 is TGTGCTCTTGGGTCGCCAAAGGCGGTACGAACCGATAAACCCATCTTT.

The chain recombines TRDV1 with TRDJ1, with 8 nucleotides matching TRDD3. This CDR3 spans 18 amino acids. The V segment lost 1 base and the J segment 1 base; nucleotides outside the gene matches: 11. Looked up from germline, CDR1 is TSWWSYY and CDR2 is QGS. The CDR3 protein is CALGERGWGISPTDKLIF. The CDR3 DNA is TGTGCTCTTGGGGAACGGGGGTGGGGGATTAGTCCCACCGATAAACTCATCTTT.

The chain has TRDV2 and TRDJ1; 7 nucleotides agree with TRDD3. V was pared by 1 base and J by 0 bases, with 25 bases of the junction left unmatched. Germline lookup yields CDR1 GEAIGNYY and CDR2 EKD. The CDR3 contains 22 residues. CDR3 DNA: TGTGCCTGTGACACGGCCCCGGGGGTGGGGGACCAAAAAATCGAGTACACCGATAAACTCATCTTT. This translates into CACDTAPGVGDQKIEYTDKLIF.

This clone was picked up a small number of times. J is TRDJ1 and V is TRDV1, with 12 bases lining up with TRDD3. CDR3 length: 26 residues. Trimming took 2 bases from V and 0 from J; bases not matched to a gene: 31. Germline loops: CDR1 TSWWSYY, CDR2 QGS. The CDR3 bases are TGTGCTCTTGGGGAAGATGATTCATCCTACTGGGTTAACTGGGGGATACTCCGAACGTACACCGATAAACTCATCTTT. Protein sequence: CALGEDDSSYWVNWGILRTYTDKLIF.

The rearrangement links TRDV2 to TRDJ1, with 7 bases that match TRDD3. Per the germline V gene, CDR1 is GEAIGNYY and CDR2 is EKD. V trimming: 9 bases; J trimming: 2 bases; junction bases outside the gene matches: 17. The length of the CDR3 is 16 residues. The CDR3 bases are TGTGCCACCCTCGGGACTGGGGAGGATATGACCGATAAACTCATCTTT. It encodes CATLGTGEDMTDKLIF.

This clone has only a few counts. The germline gene is not matched at one end of the junction; a read error may be the cause. In the same sample, other DNA sequences code for this CDR3. The V gene is TRDV1, the J gene TRDJ1; 11 bases map to TRDD3. The CDR3 has 19 residues. In germline, CDR1 is TSWWSYY, CDR2 QGS. The CDR3, as DNA: TGCGCTCTTGGGGAACCCTTCGGCCCGTACTGGGGGATAGCCGATAAACTCATCTTT. Translated, it gives CALGEPFGPYWGIADKLIF.

The chain uses TRDV1 and TRDJ1; unclear D gene. This CDR3 has 19 amino acids. Germline values: CDR1 TSWWSYY, CDR2 QGS. The V end was cut by 3 bases, the J end by 4 bases, with 27 bases between. Here the CDR3 DNA reads TGTGCTCTTGGGGATCGACTAACCCTCTGGCCGGGGTTTAGCGATAAACTCATCTTT. Protein product: CALGDRLTLWPGFSDKLIF.

This rearrangement joins TRDV2 to TRDJ1; D not resolved. This CDR3 region has 13 residues. The ends were cut back, 2 bases at V and 10 bases at J, with 16 bases in the middle. Germline V gene lookup returns CDR1 GEAIGNYY and CDR2 EKD. For the CDR3, the DNA is TGTGCCTGTGACAAGCCCATATCGGTTAGACTCATCTTT. This translates into CACDKPISVRLIF.

This clone was seen a handful of times. The chain carries TRDV1 and TRDJ1, with D perhaps assigned TRDD2 or TRDD3 (9 bases each). The CDR3 runs 20 residues. In germline, CDR1 is TSWWSYY, CDR2 QGS. Trimming removed 6 bases from V and 0 bases from J, with 29 bases in between. CDR3: CALGDLPTSYWGTYTDKLIF. As DNA, the CDR3 is TGTGCTCTTGGTGACCTTCCTACGTCGTACTGGGGGACCTACACCGATAAACTCATCTTT.

This clone was counted a few times. The rearrangement uses TRDV1 and TRDJ1; TRDD3 is a possible D gene (5 bases). The germline V gene encodes CDR1 TSWWSYY and CDR2 QGS. V lost 0 bases, J lost 0 bases, and 32 bases lay in between. This CDR3 contains 23 residues. The CDR3 DNA sequence: TGTGCTCTTGGGGAACTAGCGCGACCCACTCCTCCGGTGGTTTGGGGTCACACCGATAAACTCATCTTT. It specifies CALGELARPTPPVVWGHTDKLIF.

This chain links TRDV1 with TRDJ1; TRDD2 matches 9 bases. With 2 bases clipped from V and 9 bases from J, the junction kept 28 bases outside the gene matches. This CDR3 has 21 amino acids. Germline CDR1 and CDR2: TSWWSYY and QGS. CDR3 coding DNA: TGTGCTCTTGGGGAAAGGGGGCCTTCCTACCAGAGTTGCCGGGGGAGCGAGGAACTCATCTTT. Its protein is CALGERGPSYQSCRGSEELIF.

Only a few counts were recorded for this clone. The V and J genes are TRDV1 and TRDJ1; D is unresolved. This CDR3 comprises 20 residues. V was clipped by 1 base and J by 0 bases, with 24 bases between them. CDR1 TSWWSYY and CDR2 QGS come from the germline V gene. The CDR3 bases are TGTGCTCTTGGGGAACATATTGAATATCTCGGGGTTGTGTACACCGATAAACTCATCTTT. Translating gives CALGEHIEYLGVVYTDKLIF.